This T cell receptor beta chain was obtained from a study of T-cell memory formation after mild COVID-19. Study background: Largely donor-specific sequence clusters came from a couple of donors. Study findings and constraints: Researchers report contracting CD4+ clones mostly in CM and EM, with CD8+ clones in EMRA. Clones shrinking from day 15 to 85 showed even CD4/CD8 mixes; later expanders tilted CD4+.

This clonotype has a handful of counts. The antigen is not known. TCR alpha and TCR beta cDNA libraries carrying sample barcodes and UMIs came from 5'RACE with constant-segment primers. TCRdb used MiXCR to reprocess the 5' RACE reads, holding one entry per CDR3 protein. The sample carries 390,000 or so distinct CDR3 sequences, approximately 15% recorded once. The CDR3 has 18 amino acids. Trimming shortened V by 1 base and J by 5 bases, and 22 bases separated the two germline ends. Germline CDR1 reads SGHDT; CDR2 reads YYEEEE. Sequenced sample: PBMCs or a T cell subset sorted from them (not recorded which). The V call is TRBV5-6, the J call TRBJ1-5; D is possibly TRBD1 (6 bases). The clonotype originates from a man aged 18 to 30 who had mild COVID-19 (a few samples of this study predate the infection). Cell type and time point are not known. Written as DNA, the CDR3 is TGTGCCAGCAGCTTGTCGTGGGGGGCACCGACCCTTTATCAGCCCCAGCATTTT. It translates to CASSLSWGAPTLYQPQHF.